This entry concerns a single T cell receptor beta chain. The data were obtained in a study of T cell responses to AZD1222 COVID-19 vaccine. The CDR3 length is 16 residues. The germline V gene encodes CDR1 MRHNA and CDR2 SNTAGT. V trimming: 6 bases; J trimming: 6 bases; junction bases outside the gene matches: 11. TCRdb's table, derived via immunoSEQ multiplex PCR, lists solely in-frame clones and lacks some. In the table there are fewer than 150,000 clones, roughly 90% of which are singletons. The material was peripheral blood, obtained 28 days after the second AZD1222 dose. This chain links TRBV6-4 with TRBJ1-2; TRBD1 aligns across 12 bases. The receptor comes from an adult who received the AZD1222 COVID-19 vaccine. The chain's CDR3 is CASSAVPGQGANGYTF. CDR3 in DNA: TGTGCCAGCAGCGCTGTCCCGGGACAGGGGGCAAATGGCTACACCTTC.